The 19 T cell receptor beta chains given below trace back to one sample, sequenced in a study of shared clonotypes between healthy human individuals. TCRdb's copy holds only in-frame clones and misses some; the assay was immunoSEQ multiplex PCR. The sample contains approximately 400,000 clones, 90% to 98% of which appear only once. The sequencing sample was made of memory CD8+ T cells sorted from blood. Subset indicated: CD45RO+ cells pooled with CCR7-negative TemRA cells. Receptors were obtained from a man under 40 in good health.

This rearrangement joins TRBV9 to TRBJ1-2; 8 bases line up with TRBD1. Germline V gives CDR1 SGDLS, CDR2 YYNGEE. CDR3 length: 12 residues. V dropped 4 bases and J dropped 7; count of bases not matched to a gene: 3. The CDR3 nucleotides read TGTGCCAGCAGCATCGGGACAGGTGGCTACACCTTC. It is translated as CASSIGTGGYTF. Based on the CDR3 plus reference TRBV9 and TRBJ1-2, the full variable domain is DSGVTQTPKHLITATGQRVTLRCSPRSGDLSVYWYQQSLDQGLQFLIQYYNGEERAKGNILERFSAQQFPDLHSELNLSSLELGDSALYFCASSIGTGGYTFGSGTRLTVV.

V usage is TRBV19 and J usage is TRBJ2-5, with D uncertain. The CDR3 contains 17 residues. CDR1 and CDR2 from the germline V gene are LNHDA and SQIVND (reference sequence). V gave up 3 bases and J gave up 5 bases, with 22 bases separating them. CDR3 nucleotide sequence: TGTGCCAGTAGTATTAGGGCCCGCTCACATGTCCTGGAGACCCAGTACTTC. Its protein is CASSIRARSHVLETQYF.

This rearrangement joins TRBV5-1 to TRBJ2-1; either TRBD1 or TRBD2 may supply D (6 bases each). The germline CDR1 and CDR2 sequences are SGHRS and YFSETQ. The ends were cut back, 2 bases at V and 9 bases at J, with 18 bases in the middle. This CDR3 is built from 15 residues. Here the CDR3 DNA reads TGCGCCAGCAGCTTAGGGGGGCGCGAGTACGTTGAGCAGTTCTTC. Its protein product is CASSLGGREYVEQFF.

The chain has TRBV6-1 and TRBJ2-1, with 7 bases lining up with TRBD2. Germline V gene lookup returns CDR1 MNHNS and CDR2 SASEGT. The CDR3 runs 15 residues. Trimming at V came to 8 bases and at J to 3 bases, leaving 10 bases not matched to a gene. The CDR3 reads CASRTSEKFYNEQFF. The CDR3 bases are TGTGCCAGCCGAACTAGCGAAAAATTCTACAATGAGCAGTTCTTC.

J is TRBJ2-7 and V is TRBV18, with 7 bases that match TRBD1. Trimming removed 3 bases from V and 0 bases from J; junction bases left unmatched: 5. Germline CDR1 KGHSH, CDR2 LQKENI. This CDR3 spans 15 amino acids. CDR3 bases: TGTGCCAGCTCACCCTTGACAGGGCTCTCCTACGAGCAGTACTTC. It yields the protein CASSPLTGLSYEQYF.

The chain links TRBV28 to TRBJ2-3, with 15 nucleotides matching TRBD2. Germline-derived CDR1 and CDR2 are MDHEN and SYDVKM. Trimming removed 6 bases from V and 9 bases from J; junction bases left unmatched: 10. There are 16 residues in the CDR3. In DNA form, the CDR3 reads TGTGCCAGCAGACTTCCGGGACTAGCGGGAGGATGGACGCAGTATTTT. This gives the protein CASRLPGLAGGWTQYF.

The chain links TRBV11-3 to TRBJ2-7; TRBD1 matches 11 bases. The CDR3 contains 17 residues. V lost 5 bases, J lost 6 bases, and 15 bases stayed unmatched. Germline V gives CDR1 SGHNT, CDR2 YENEEA. The CDR3 DNA reads TGTGCCAGCAGCCCCCCAGATACCGGGACAGGGGGGATCGAGCAGTACTTC. This codes for CASSPPDTGTGGIEQYF.

The chain employs TRBV11-3 and TRBJ1-5; 9 positions match TRBD1. This CDR3 contains 14 residues. Germline assignment: CDR1 SGHNT and CDR2 YENEEA. V lost 6 bases, J lost 4 bases, and 4 bases stayed unmatched. CDR3 in amino acids: CASRDDRGNQPQHF. The CDR3 nucleotides read TGTGCCAGCAGGGATGACAGGGGGAATCAGCCCCAGCATTTT.

V is TRBV27 and J is TRBJ2-7; no clear D. Germline CDR1 MNHEY, CDR2 SMNVEV (reference sequence). V was shortened by 4 bases and J by 3 bases, with 19 bases between the two germline ends. The CDR3 loop spans 16 amino acids. The CDR3 reads CASSSLGGRALYEQYF. The CDR3 DNA reads as TGTGCCAGCAGTTCATTGGGCGGAAGGGCACTCTACGAGCAGTACTTC.

V gene TRBV5-1 combines with J gene TRBJ2-5; D is undetermined. The CDR3 extends over 14 amino acids. In germline, CDR1 is SGHRS, CDR2 YFSETQ. The ends were cut back, 4 bases at V and 1 base at J, with 11 bases in the middle. The CDR3 reads CASSAVRSQETQYF. The CDR3 region has the DNA TGCGCCAGCAGCGCCGTAAGGTCCCAAGAGACCCAGTACTTC. Drawing the rest from reference TRBV5-1 and TRBJ2-5, the complete variable domain is KAGVTQTPRYLIKTRGQQVTLSCSPISGHRSVSWYQQTPGQGLQFLFEYFSETQRNKGNFPGRFSGRQFSNSRSEMNVSTLELGDSALYLCASSAVRSQETQYFGPGTRLLVL.

CDR3 protein: CASSQPGVRETQYF. CDR3 coding DNA: TGCGCCAGCAGCCAACCGGGGGTTCGGGAGACCCAGTACTTC. This sequence joins TRBV4-1 and TRBJ2-5; tentative D call: TRBD2 (6 bases). CDR1 and CDR2 (germline): MGHRA, YSYEKL. V lost 2 bases and J lost 5, with 12 bases in between. This CDR3 has 14 amino acids.

The chain couples TRBV28 to TRBJ1-5; 11 nucleotides match TRBD1. V lost 1 base, J lost 7 bases, and 9 bases stayed unmatched. Germline CDR1 is MDHEN and CDR2 is SYDVKM. The CDR3 runs 17 residues. The CDR3 region has the DNA TGTGCCAGCAGTTTATCCCCGGGACAGGGGGGGAGGCAGCCCCAGCATTTT. It yields the protein CASSLSPGQGGRQPQHF.

The CDR3 sequence is CASSQQGATYEQYF. CDR3 bases: TGTGCCAGCAGCCAACAGGGGGCCACCTACGAGCAGTACTTC. The gene calls are TRBV13 and TRBJ2-7; 9 nucleotides agree with TRBD1. The CDR3 sequence is 14 residues long. CDR1 is PRHDT, CDR2 FYEKMQ, per germline (reference sequence). The V gene end was trimmed by 5 bases and the J gene end by 2 bases; junction bases not matched to a gene: 4.

The V gene is TRBV6-5, the J gene TRBJ2-7; 7 bases line up with TRBD1. The ends lost 5 bases at V and 12 bases at J; junction bases unmatched: 7. Germline values: CDR1 MNHEY, CDR2 SVGAGI. The CDR3 contains 11 residues. The CDR3 bases are TGTGCCAGCAGTCGAGGACAGGCCCCGTACTTC. It codes for CASSRGQAPYF.

The DNA for the CDR3 is TGTGCCAGCAGTTACTCGAAGGGCTATAGCAATCAGCCCCAGCATTTT. Encoded protein: CASSYSKGYSNQPQHF. The chain has TRBV6-6 and TRBJ1-5, with no clear D. The V gene's germline CDR1 is MNHNY and CDR2 SVGAGI (reference sequence). The ends were cut back, 0 bases at V and 0 bases at J, with 9 bases in the middle. The CDR3 spans 16 residues.

The gene calls are TRBV10-3 and TRBJ2-5; 11 nucleotides match TRBD2. Germline V gene lookup returns CDR1 ENHRY and CDR2 SYGVKD. This CDR3 is 13 amino acids long. V lost 8 bases, J lost 5 bases, and 4 bases stayed unmatched. The CDR3 here is CAISSGRLETQYF. The CDR3 DNA reads as TGTGCCATCTCTAGCGGGAGGTTGGAGACCCAGTACTTC.

V is TRBV28 and J is TRBJ2-5; 12 positions match TRBD2. The trim removed 10 bases at V and 5 bases at J, leaving 11 bases unmatched. CDR1 and CDR2 from the germline V gene are MDHEN and SYDVKM. This CDR3 is built from 15 residues. The CDR3 loop is CAIRSLAGGGETQYF. CDR3 DNA: TGTGCCATCAGGAGCCTAGCGGGAGGGGGGGAGACCCAGTACTTC.

V usage is TRBV2 and J usage is TRBJ2-7; possibly TRBD1 for D (5 bases). V lost 7 bases to trimming and J lost 1 base, with 14 bases between them. This CDR3 has 14 residues. Germline assignment: CDR1 SNHLY and CDR2 FYNNEI. CDR3 residues: CASISIGASYEQYF. Here the CDR3 DNA reads TGTGCCAGCATTAGTATAGGGGCTTCCTACGAGCAGTACTTC.

The chain carries TRBV5-6 and TRBJ1-5, with a tentative D call TRBD1 (5 bases). The V end lost 3 bases, the J end lost 0 bases, and 13 bases lay between the germline ends. The CDR3 sequence is 16 residues long. The germline V gene encodes CDR1 SGHDT and CDR2 YYEEEE. CDR3 loop: CASSSRGVNSNQPQHF. Here the CDR3 DNA reads TGTGCCAGCAGCTCCCGGGGGGTTAATAGCAATCAGCCCCAGCATTTT.